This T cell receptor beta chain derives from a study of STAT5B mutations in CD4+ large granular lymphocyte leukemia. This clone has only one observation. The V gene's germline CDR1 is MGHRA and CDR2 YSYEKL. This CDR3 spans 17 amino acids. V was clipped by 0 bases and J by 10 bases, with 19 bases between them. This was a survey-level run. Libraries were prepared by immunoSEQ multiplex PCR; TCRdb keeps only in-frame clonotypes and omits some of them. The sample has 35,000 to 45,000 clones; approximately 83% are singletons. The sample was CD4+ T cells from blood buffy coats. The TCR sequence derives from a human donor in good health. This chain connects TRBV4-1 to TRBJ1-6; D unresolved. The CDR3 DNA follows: TGCGCCAGCAGCCAAGATCGGTTTCCCGGGTGGGAGTCACCCCTCCACTTT. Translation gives CASSQDRFPGWESPLHF.